Below, 23 T cell receptor beta chains from the same sample are listed, as sequenced in a study of blood T cell repertoires in COVID-19. Produced via immunoSEQ multiplex PCR; TCRdb's table is partial and in-frame only. The sample consists of around 300,000 clones, around 86% of them appearing once. Material: peripheral blood. The receptors here all came from a woman in her 30s with active or convalescent COVID-19.

The chain carries TRBV5-1 and TRBJ1-4; D uncertain. This CDR3 has 15 amino acids. Trimming cost V 4 bases and J 4 bases, with 14 bases left between them. Germline values: CDR1 SGHRS, CDR2 YFSETQ. CDR3 DNA: TGCGCCAGCAGCCCCAGTGGAGGGCGTAATGAAAAACTGTTTTTT. This sequence encodes CASSPSGGRNEKLFF.

V gene TRBV5-1 combines with J gene TRBJ1-2, with TRBD1 matching 7 bases. Per the germline V gene, CDR1 is SGHRS and CDR2 is YFSETQ. After removal of 3 bases from V and 6 bases from J, the junction contained 11 bases not matched to a gene. The CDR3 consists of 15 residues. This CDR3 reads CASSSDTTGTDGYTF. The DNA for the CDR3 is TGCGCCAGCAGCTCGGATACGACAGGGACAGATGGCTACACCTTC.

Written as DNA, the CDR3 is TGCGCCAGCAGCCAAGATCCCTACGATTCCGGGACAGGGGTGAGTTCACCCCTCCACTTT. Its translation: CASSQDPYDSGTGVSSPLHF. The chain combines TRBV4-3 with TRBJ1-6; TRBD1 matches 10 bases. Germline assignment: CDR1 LGHNA and CDR2 YSLEER. The CDR3 consists of 20 residues. Unmatched junction bases numbered 17, after V lost 0 bases and J lost 9 bases.

The chain couples TRBV7-9 to TRBJ1-2, with 10 bases fitting TRBD1. The J segment lost 6 bases and the V segment lost 5 bases, leaving 9 bases of the junction unmatched. This CDR3 contains 15 residues. CDR1 SEHNR and CDR2 FQNEAQ come from the germline V gene (reference sequence). CDR3 in DNA: TGTGCCAGCAGCCCTAGGACAGGGGGGGTACATGGCTACACCTTC. It translates to CASSPRTGGVHGYTF.

The V call is TRBV24-1, the J call TRBJ1-1; possible D gene TRBD1, 6 bases. The CDR3 covers 16 residues. Looked up from germline, CDR1 is KGHDR and CDR2 is SFDVKD. V was clipped by 7 bases and J by 3 bases, with 20 bases between them. The CDR3 region is CATRNTRGGMDTEAFF. Written as DNA, the CDR3 is TGTGCCACCAGGAATACCAGAGGGGGTATGGACACTGAAGCTTTCTTT.

V gene TRBV2 combines with J gene TRBJ2-1; D remains ambiguous. From germline, CDR1 is SNHLY and CDR2 FYNNEI. V shed 11 bases and J shed 10 bases, with 15 bases lying between them. This CDR3 is built from 11 residues. This CDR3 is CALQFTSEQFF. The DNA of the CDR3 is TGTGCCCTACAGTTTACCTCCGAGCAGTTCTTC. Drawing the rest from reference TRBV2 and TRBJ2-1, the complete variable domain is EPEVTQTPSHQVTQMGQEVILRCVPISNHLYFYWYRQILGQKVEFLVSFYNNEISEKSEIFDDQFSVERPDGSNFTLKIRSTKLEDSAMYFCALQFTSEQFFGPGTRLTVL.

V gene TRBV27 combines with J gene TRBJ2-3, with 12 bases lining up with TRBD2. The length of the CDR3 is 17 residues. The V gene's germline CDR1 is MNHEY and CDR2 SMNVEV (reference sequence). V was clipped by 2 bases and J by 2 bases; unmatched bases: 5. The CDR3 is CASSLLPSGGVTDTQYF. The CDR3, as DNA: TGTGCCAGCAGTTTACTGCCTAGCGGGGGGGTCACAGATACGCAGTATTTT.

The chain joins TRBV6-2 or TRBV6-3 to TRBJ2-3; possibly TRBD2 for D (7 bases). The germline gives CDR1 MNHEY, CDR2 SVGEGT. The CDR3 loop spans 17 amino acids. Trimming shortened V by 0 bases and J by 2 bases, and 15 bases separated the two germline ends. The CDR3 DNA follows: TGTGCCAGCAGTTACTCGCGCGTGCGGGGGCACACAGATACGCAGTATTTT. Protein product: CASSYSRVRGHTDTQYF.

CDR3 amino acids: CASSPRGAGNTIYF. CDR3 coding DNA: TGTGCCAGCAGCCCACGGGGGGCTGGAAACACCATATATTTT. This chain joins TRBV3-1 (or the pseudogene TRBV3-2) and TRBJ1-3; a possible D gene is TRBD1 (5 bases). Trimming left V 4 bases short and J 2 bases short, with 9 bases between. CDR3 length: 14 residues. Germline V gene sequence: CDR1 LGHDT, CDR2 YNNKEL (reference sequence).

CDR3 amino acids: CSAAGFMNTEAFF. CDR3 nucleotides: TGCAGCGCAGCAGGGTTCATGAACACTGAAGCTTTCTTT. The V and J genes are TRBV29-1 and TRBJ1-1, with a possible D match to TRBD1 (5 bases). Germline V gene sequence: CDR1 SQVTM, CDR2 ANQGSEA. V was shortened by 7 bases and J by 0 bases, with 12 bases between the two germline ends. The CDR3 is 13 amino acids.

This chain joins TRBV7-2 and TRBJ1-5; D is unresolved. Deletions cut 3 bases from V and 0 bases from J, with 9 bases between. This CDR3 is built from 15 residues. Per the germline V gene, CDR1 is SGHTA and CDR2 is FQGNSA. CDR3 nucleotide sequence: TGTGCCAGCAGCTTCAGCCCGGGTAGCAATCAGCCCCAGCATTTT. This gives the protein CASSFSPGSNQPQHF. Using reference TRBV7-2 and TRBJ1-5 for the parts outside the CDR3, the full variable domain is GAGVSQSPSNKVTEKGKDVELRCDPISGHTALYWYRQSLGQGLEFLIYFQGNSAPDKSGLPSDRFSAERTGGSVSTLTIQRTQQEDSAVYLCASSFSPGSNQPQHFGDGTRLSIL.

V is TRBV30 and J is TRBJ1-2; maybe TRBD1 (5 bases). Trimming took off 0 bases at V and 6 bases at J, with 5 bases between the two ends. CDR3 length: 11 residues. Germline V gene data show CDR1 as GTSNPN and CDR2 as SVGIG (reference sequence). The CDR3 loop is CAWSVGHGYTF. The CDR3 DNA reads TGTGCCTGGAGTGTGGGGCATGGCTACACCTTC.

V and J are TRBV7-8 and TRBJ1-6; 9 bases are a match to TRBD1. The ends lost 4 bases at V and 8 bases at J; junction bases unmatched: 3. Germline V lookup: CDR1 SGHVS, CDR2 FQNEAQ. This CDR3 has 14 amino acids. The CDR3 reads CASSSRTGDSPLHF. The CDR3, as DNA: TGTGCCAGCAGCTCCCGGACAGGGGATTCACCCCTCCACTTT. The full variable domain, completed using reference TRBV7-8 and TRBJ1-6, is GAGVSQSPRYKVAKRGQDVALRCDPISGHVSLFWYQQALGQGPEFLTYFQNEAQLDKSGLPSDRFFAERPEGSVSTLKIQRTQQEDSAVYLCASSSRTGDSPLHFGNGTRLTVT.

The chain joins TRBV9 to TRBJ2-1; 11 nucleotides line up with TRBD2. This CDR3 has 17 residues. Germline V gives CDR1 SGDLS, CDR2 YYNGEE. Losses at the gene ends were 4 bases for V and 5 bases for J; bases not matched to a gene: 11. CDR3 DNA: TGTGCCAGCAGCCCCAACTTAGCGGGGGGGCCACACAATGAGCAGTTCTTC. As protein: CASSPNLAGGPHNEQFF.

The chain is built from TRBV14 and TRBJ1-1; D remains ambiguous. Trimming cost V 3 bases and J 1 base, with 15 bases left between them. Per germline, CDR1 SGHDN and CDR2 FVKESK. This CDR3 has 16 amino acids. The CDR3 reads CASSHPGGLSNTEAFF. The CDR3 DNA reads TGTGCCAGCAGCCACCCAGGAGGTCTCTCGAACACTGAAGCTTTCTTT.

The chain couples TRBV19 to TRBJ2-4; D is ambiguous. Trimming shortened V by 6 bases and J by 0 bases, and 3 bases separated the two germline ends. The CDR3 totals 12 residues. The V gene's germline CDR1 is LNHDA and CDR2 SQIVND (reference sequence). The CDR3 sequence: CASSLAKNIQYF. CDR3 bases: TGTGCCAGTAGCCTAGCCAAAAACATTCAGTACTTC.

The chain uses TRBV9 and TRBJ1-1; D is ambiguous. CDR1 and CDR2 from the germline V gene are SGDLS and YYNGEE. CDR3 length equals 16 residues. V was pared by 4 bases and J by 3 bases, with 19 bases between. In DNA, the CDR3 is TGTGCCAGCAGCTTCACCCCTCACCTTCGGGACACTGAAGCTTTCTTT. Translated, it gives CASSFTPHLRDTEAFF. Filled out from reference TRBV9 and TRBJ1-1, the complete variable domain reads DSGVTQTPKHLITATGQRVTLRCSPRSGDLSVYWYQQSLDQGLQFLIQYYNGEERAKGNILERFSAQQFPDLHSELNLSSLELGDSALYFCASSFTPHLRDTEAFFGQGTRLTVV.

V usage is TRBV5-4 and J usage is TRBJ2-3; D may be TRBD2 (6 bases). Germline lookup yields CDR1 SGHNT and CDR2 YYREEE (reference sequence). The CDR3 runs 17 residues. Trimming pared 0 bases from V and 0 bases from J, leaving 14 bases between. The CDR3 region is CASSLGGLAGSTDTQYF. The CDR3 nucleotides are TGTGCCAGCAGCTTGGGTGGTTTGGCGGGGAGCACAGATACGCAGTATTTT. The complete variable domain, with remaining parts taken from reference TRBV5-4 and TRBJ2-3, reads ETGVTQSPTHLIKTRGQQVTLRCSSQSGHNTVSWYQQALGQGPQFIFQYYREEENGRGNFPPRFSGLQFPNYSSELNVNALELDDSALYLCASSLGGLAGSTDTQYFGPGTRLTVL.

The CDR3 coding sequence is TGTGCCTGGAGGGGCGGGGGGCTGTACACTGAAGCTTTCTTT. Residues: CAWRGGGLYTEAFF. The chain uses TRBV30 and TRBJ1-1; D perhaps matches TRBD1 (6 bases). V shed 3 bases and J shed 3 bases, with 14 bases lying between them. There are 14 residues in the CDR3. Looked up from germline, CDR1 is GTSNPN and CDR2 is SVGIG (reference sequence).

This clone was seen more than once but under ten times. The CDR3 DNA follows: TGTGCCAGCAGCCCCTGGGGGGGGGCCGGTGGAAACACCATATATTTT. This codes for CASSPWGGAGGNTIYF. This chain connects TRBV11-2 to TRBJ1-3; D is possibly TRBD1 (6 bases). There are 16 residues in the CDR3. Deletions cut 5 bases from V and 3 bases from J, with 17 bases between. Germline values: CDR1 SGHAT, CDR2 FQNNGV.

The chain employs TRBV5-4 and TRBJ2-1; perhaps TRBD1 as D (7 bases). The V gene's germline CDR1 is SGHNT and CDR2 YYREEE (reference sequence). CDR3 length: 15 amino acids. V was shortened by 0 bases and J by 8 bases, with 15 bases between the two germline ends. The CDR3: CASSLEAGGRHEQFF. The CDR3 DNA reads TGTGCCAGCAGCTTGGAGGCAGGGGGGAGACATGAGCAGTTCTTC.

The chain is built from TRBV5-6 and TRBJ2-3; 14 positions agree with TRBD2. CDR1 SGHDT and CDR2 YYEEEE come from the germline V gene. V was clipped by 3 bases and J by 3 bases; unmatched bases: 9. The CDR3 length is 18 residues. The CDR3 nucleotides read TGTGCCAGCAGCTCGACGACTAGCGGGGGGGCGCGGACAGATACGCAGTATTTT. It translates to CASSSTTSGGARTDTQYF. Supplemented by reference TRBV5-6 and TRBJ2-3, the full variable domain reads DAGVTQSPTHLIKTRGQQVTLRCSPKSGHDTVSWYQQALGQGPQFIFQYYEEEERQRGNFPDRFSGHQFPNYSSELNVNALLLGDSALYLCASSSTTSGGARTDTQYFGPGTRLTVL.

The CDR3 nucleotides read TGTGCCAGCAGCCCAAGGACAGGGACAGGAGAGACCCAGTACTTC. This sequence encodes CASSPRTGTGETQYF. This sequence joins TRBV7-2 and TRBJ2-5; 8 bases align to TRBD1. From germline, CDR1 is SGHTA and CDR2 FQGNSA. The CDR3 loop spans 15 amino acids. J gave up 4 bases and V 5 bases, and 9 bases lay outside the gene matches.